A selection of T cell receptor beta chains follows, all from one sample in a study of blood T cell repertoires in COVID-19. The assay was immunoSEQ multiplex PCR, and TCRdb's table has in-frame clones only and misses some. This sample has over 150,000 clones, with 84% found just once. The sample consisted of peripheral blood. The origin of the receptors is a woman of 80 years or more with COVID-19, enrolled during active disease. Both conserved end residues are part of each CDR3. The D gene is left open where the match is weak. The listing skips clone size in some rows; elsewhere it reads once, few, many or a size class.

TRBV5-1,TRBJ2-2,once,.,TGCGCCAGCAGCTTGGTTGGTCAGTCCGGGGAGCTGTTTTTT,CASSLVGQSGELFF
TRBV4-2,TRBJ2-1,.,TRBD2,TGTGCCAGCAGCCAAGGCTCTAGCGGGGGGGCGGATGAGCAGTTCTTC,CASSQGSSGGADEQFF
TRBV4-1,TRBJ1-4,.,TRBD1,TGCGCCAGCAGCCAAGCGCCTACCGGGACAGAAAATGAAAAACTGTTTTTT,CASSQAPTGTENEKLFF
TRBV5-4,TRBJ1-1,.,TRBD1,TGTGCCAGCAGCCTAGGACAGGGGATGAACACTGAAGCTTTCTTT,CASSLGQGMNTEAFF
TRBV7-8,TRBJ1-5,few,.,TGTGCCAGCAGCTTAGAGGGCTGGGGAGGGCAGCCCCAGCATTTT,CASSLEGWGGQPQHF
TRBV5-1,TRBJ2-3,.,TRBD1,TGCGCCAGCAGCTTCGGGACAGGAACAGATACGCAGTATTTT,CASSFGTGTDTQYF
TRBV7-3,TRBJ1-1,.,TRBD1,TGTGCCAGCAGCAAACAGGGGGGCACTGAAGCTTTCTTT,CASSKQGGTEAFF
TRBV19,TRBJ2-7,.,.,TGTGCCAGTAGCCACGTTCCCGGGGGAGAGGGGGCAACCTACGAGCAGTACTTC,CASSHVPGGEGATYEQYF
TRBV28,TRBJ1-5,.,TRBD1,TGTGCCAGCAGTTCCGGAACAGGGGGAATTCAGCCCCAGCATTTT,CASSSGTGGIQPQHF
TRBV4-1,TRBJ1-6,.,.,TGCGCCAGCAGCCAAGATAGGCAGGGGCGATCACCCCTCCACTTT,CASSQDRQGRSPLHF
TRBV7-2,TRBJ2-3,.,.,TGTGCCAGCAGCTTATACCGTACGGGCAGGGCAGATACGCAGTATTTT,CASSLYRTGRADTQYF
TRBV5-5,TRBJ1-6,few,TRBD1,TGTGCCAGCAGCTTGCCTGGGACAGGGGGTAATTCACCCCTCCACTTT,CASSLPGTGGNSPLHF
TRBV20-1,TRBJ2-2,.,TRBD2,TGCAGTGCTAGTCTGCTAGCGGGGGGAGGTACCGGGGAGCTGTTTTTT,CSASLLAGGGTGELFF
TRBV30,TRBJ1-5,.,.,TGTGCCTGGAGTGTGGGGGCGGGAGAGCCCCAGCATTTT,CAWSVGAGEPQHF